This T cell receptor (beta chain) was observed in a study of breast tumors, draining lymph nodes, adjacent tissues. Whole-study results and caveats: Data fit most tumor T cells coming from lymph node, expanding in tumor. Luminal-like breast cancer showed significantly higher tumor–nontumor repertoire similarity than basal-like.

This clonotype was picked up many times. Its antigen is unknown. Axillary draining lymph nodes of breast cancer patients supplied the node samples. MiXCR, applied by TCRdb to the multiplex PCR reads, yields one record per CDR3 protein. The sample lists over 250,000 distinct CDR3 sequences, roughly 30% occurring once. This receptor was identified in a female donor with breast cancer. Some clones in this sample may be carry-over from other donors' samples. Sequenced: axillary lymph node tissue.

For the CDR3, the DNA is TGTGCCATCAGGGCCGGACTAGCGGGATCAAGTGAGCAGTTCTTC. Encoded protein: CAIRAGLAGSSEQFF. The V call is TRBV10-3, the J call TRBJ2-1, with 12 bases identical to TRBD2. V dropped 6 bases and J dropped 9; count of bases not matched to a gene: 9. The CDR3 totals 15 residues. Per germline, CDR1 ENHRY and CDR2 SYGVKD.